The next 14 T cell receptor beta chains were all read from a single sample in a study of blood T cell repertoires in COVID-19. Using immunoSEQ multiplex PCR, the repertoire was profiled, and TCRdb retains in-frame clones only, with some absent. The data show about 330,000 clones, 85% to 90% seen once. The sequencing input was PBMCs or T cells enriched from blood (not recorded which). These receptors all come from a woman aged 18-35 years who had recovered from COVID-19.

The chain couples TRBV10-3 to TRBJ1-6, with 7 bases that match TRBD1. The germline CDR1 and CDR2 sequences are ENHRY and SYGVKD. V lost 6 bases to trimming and J lost 0 bases; unmatched junction nucleotides: 5. CDR3 size: 16 residues. CDR3 loop: CAIRGTVSSYNSPLHF. The CDR3 DNA sequence: TGTGCCATCAGAGGGACAGTGAGCTCCTATAATTCACCCCTCCACTTT.

This clone appeared once. This chain links TRBV4-1 with TRBJ1-2; 7 positions match TRBD1. CDR1 MGHRA and CDR2 YSYEKL come from the germline V gene. The trim removed 1 base at V and 4 bases at J, leaving 6 bases unmatched. CDR3 length: 15 amino acids. CDR3: CASSQAATGSYGYTF. CDR3 coding DNA: TGCGCCAGCAGCCAAGCCGCGACAGGGTCCTATGGCTACACCTTC.

V is TRBV7-9 and J is TRBJ2-1; the match to TRBD2 covers 12 bases. The CDR3 is made up of 15 amino acids. CDR1 SEHNR and CDR2 FQNEAQ come from the germline V gene (reference sequence). J lost 5 bases, V lost 5 bases, and 4 bases had no gene match. The CDR3 spells CASSPPSGRDNEQFF. In DNA form, the CDR3 reads TGTGCCAGCAGCCCGCCTAGCGGGAGGGACAATGAGCAGTTCTTC.

The gene calls are TRBV10-2 and TRBJ1-6; 7 nucleotides match TRBD1. J gave up 7 bases and V 6 bases, and 3 bases lay outside the gene matches. The CDR3 is 13 residues long. Germline V lookup: CDR1 WSHSY, CDR2 SAAADI. CDR3 nucleotides: TGCGCCAGCAGCGGACAGGAAAATTCACCCCTCCACTTT. Residues: CASSGQENSPLHF.

This clone was observed once. The gene calls are TRBV30 and TRBJ1-1, with 9 bases that match TRBD1. CDR1 GTSNPN and CDR2 SVGIG come from the germline V gene (reference sequence). The CDR3 covers 15 residues. The V and J ends lost 3 bases and 1 base, in that order; junction bases with no gene match: 6. The CDR3 sequence: CAWRPTGQGNTEAFF. In nucleotides, the CDR3 is TGTGCCTGGAGACCAACGGGACAGGGGAACACTGAAGCTTTCTTT.

The chain uses TRBV19 and TRBJ2-5; 8 positions agree with TRBD1. CDR3 length: 15 amino acids. The germline V gene has CDR1 LNHDA and CDR2 SQIVND (reference sequence). V gave up 3 bases and J gave up 1 base; unmatched junction bases: 4. The CDR3 DNA reads TGTGCCAGTAGTATTCCCGGGACAGGCCAAGAGACCCAGTACTTC. Its translation: CASSIPGTGQETQYF.

This rearrangement joins TRBV29-1 to TRBJ2-1; 7 nucleotides agree with TRBD2. CDR1 SQVTM and CDR2 ANQGSEA come from the germline V gene. With V trimmed by 4 bases and J by 2 bases, 8 bases remained unmatched. The CDR3 extends over 15 amino acids. CDR3 nucleotides: TGCAGCGTTGCTTTAGGGAGGGCCCCCTACAATGAGCAGTTCTTC. It is translated as CSVALGRAPYNEQFF.

This chain uses TRBV27 with TRBJ1-2; tentative D call: TRBD1 (6 bases). Germline CDR1 reads MNHEY; CDR2 reads SMNVEV (reference sequence). This CDR3 region has 14 residues. V shed 6 bases and J shed 3 bases, with 14 bases lying between them. CDR3 sequence: CASSPSQGYYGYTF. The CDR3 DNA reads as TGTGCCAGCAGCCCCTCACAGGGATACTATGGCTACACCTTC.

The chain carries TRBV19 and TRBJ2-1; unclear D gene. V was shortened by 3 bases and J by 7 bases, with 4 bases between the two germline ends. The CDR3 extends over 11 amino acids. Germline lookup yields CDR1 LNHDA and CDR2 SQIVND (reference sequence). The CDR3 protein is CASSIVNEQFF. The CDR3 nucleotides read TGTGCCAGTAGTATCGTTAATGAGCAGTTCTTC.

The chain carries TRBV5-4 and TRBJ1-1; 7 bases line up with TRBD1. V was pared by 3 bases and J by 8 bases, with 7 bases of the junction left unmatched. The CDR3 loop spans 13 amino acids. Germline V gene data show CDR1 as SGHNT and CDR2 as YYREEE (reference sequence). This CDR3 reads CASSSQGNNEAFF. The CDR3 DNA sequence: TGTGCCAGCAGCTCACAGGGGAATAACGAAGCTTTCTTT.

This sequence joins TRBV19 and TRBJ1-5, with D unclear. Between the trimmed V and J ends, which lost 9 bases and 5 bases, there was a span of 14 bases. Germline loops: CDR1 LNHDA, CDR2 SQIVND (reference sequence). The CDR3 extends over 13 amino acids. CDR3 in DNA: TGTGCCAGCGGACCCGGCGGGTATCAGCCCCAGCATTTT. It translates to CASGPGGYQPQHF.

The J gene is TRBJ2-3, the V gene TRBV2, with 7 bases matching TRBD1. V lost 7 bases and J lost 3; bases outside the gene matches: 13. Germline-derived CDR1 and CDR2 are SNHLY and FYNNEI. The CDR3 is made up of 16 amino acids. The CDR3 is CASTARRQGLTDTQYF. CDR3 sequence (DNA): TGTGCCAGCACAGCAAGAAGACAGGGCCTAACAGATACGCAGTATTTT.

This clone was counted a single time. J is TRBJ2-7 and V is TRBV6-1; 7 nucleotides agree with TRBD2. The CDR3 is made up of 16 amino acids. The germline CDR1 and CDR2 sequences are MNHNS and SASEGT. J lost 0 bases, V lost 2 bases, and 7 bases had no gene match. The CDR3 here is CASSELGPGGSYEQYF. CDR3 nucleotide sequence: TGTGCCAGCAGTGAATTGGGCCCGGGGGGCTCCTACGAGCAGTACTTC.

The gene calls are TRBV10-2 and TRBJ2-7; possibly TRBD2 for D (5 bases). Germline loops: CDR1 WSHSY, CDR2 SAAADI. Trimming cost V 7 bases and J 3 bases, with 10 bases left between them. The CDR3 extends over 12 amino acids. DNA for the CDR3: TGCGCCAGCACCTCGGACTTCTACGAGCAGTACTTC. Its translation: CASTSDFYEQYF.